This T cell receptor beta chain was identified during a study of cytomegalovirus exposure and HLA in healthy donors. Study results and caveats: Listed as cytomegalovirus-associated were 164 TCR beta chains. Published work reported that the classifier diagnosed cytomegalovirus status with high specificity and sensitivity.

Germline-derived CDR1 and CDR2 are SGHRS and YFSETQ. The CDR3 consists of 16 residues. V was clipped by 3 bases and J by 2 bases, with 14 bases between them. Comment on this clone: Antigen: not known.

PCR amplification relied on 60 Vbeta primers (plus 13 Jbeta primers). Generated by immunoSEQ multiplex PCR, the TCRdb table keeps only in-frame clones and is missing some. The sample has approximately 150,000 clones; 65% to 85% are singletons. The chain employs TRBV5-1 and TRBJ2-2; D is unresolved. The sequence was collected from a male donor in good health and CMV-seronegative. Sequenced material: PBMCs. As DNA, the CDR3 is TGCGCCAGCAGCTCAGCCCCGGGTTTCAACACCGGGGAGCTGTTTTTT. It is translated as CASSSAPGFNTGELFF.